This TCR beta chain derives from a study of blood T cell repertoires in COVID-19. At the level of the study: COVID-19 samples, acute and convalescent, were from the United States, Italy and Spain. T cells, B-cell-depleted T cells, or PBMCs supplied cDNA or gDNA.

Authors' methods: Estimates of nucleated cell counts were drawn from the amplification of reference gene primers. Only in-frame clones appear in the TCRdb table, and some are missing; sequencing was by immunoSEQ multiplex PCR. Clone size and the V and J calls come from that table; the DNA yielded D and trimming. The sample has about 69,000 clones, approximately 75% seen once. The TCR was taken from a human donor in a cohort sampled during active COVID-19. Sequencing was done on a sample of peripheral blood.

CDR3 nucleotides: TGTGCCAGCAGTTATACTAGGTTATACGAGCAGTACTTC. It translates to CASSYTRLYEQYF. The chain is built from TRBV2 and TRBJ2-7; perhaps TRBD2 as D (5 bases). CDR1 is SNHLY and CDR2 is FYNNEI in the germline V gene. V lost 5 bases to trimming and J lost 4 bases, with 12 bases between them. The CDR3 extends over 13 amino acids.